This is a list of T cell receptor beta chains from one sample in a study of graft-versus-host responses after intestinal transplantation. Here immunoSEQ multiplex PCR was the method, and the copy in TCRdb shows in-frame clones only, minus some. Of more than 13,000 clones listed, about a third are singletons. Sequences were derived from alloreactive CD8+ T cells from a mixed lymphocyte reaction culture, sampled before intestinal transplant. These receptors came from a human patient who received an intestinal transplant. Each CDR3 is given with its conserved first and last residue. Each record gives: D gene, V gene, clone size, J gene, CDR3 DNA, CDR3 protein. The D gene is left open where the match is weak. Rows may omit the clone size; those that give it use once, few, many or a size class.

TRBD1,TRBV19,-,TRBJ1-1,TGTGCCAGTCAGTCGGACAGGGGGCGATTGGGGGCCACTGAAGCTTTCTTT,CASQSDRGRLGATEAFF
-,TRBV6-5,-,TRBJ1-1,TGTGCCAGCGGGATAGCCAACACTGAAGCTTTCTTT,CASGIANTEAFF
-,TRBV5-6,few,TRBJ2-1,TGTGCCAGCAGCACTAACCCCAGGAGCTCCTACAATGAGCAGTTCTTC,CASSTNPRSSYNEQFF
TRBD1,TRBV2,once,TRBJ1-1,TGTGCCAGCAGGGACAGGGACTTGACCTCGAACACTGAAGCTTTCTTT,CASRDRDLTSNTEAFF
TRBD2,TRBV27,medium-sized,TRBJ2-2,TGTGCCAGCAGTTTCGGAGCGGGGGGGCCCGGGGAGCTGTTTTTT,CASSFGAGGPGELFF
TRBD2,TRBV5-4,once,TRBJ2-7,TGTGCCAGCAGCTGGACGGGGGGGATCGAGCAGTACTTC,CASSWTGGIEQYF
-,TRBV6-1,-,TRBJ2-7,TGTGCCAGCAGTGAGACAGTCACCTACGAGCAGTACTTC,CASSETVTYEQYF
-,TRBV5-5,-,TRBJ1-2,TGTGCCAGCAGCTTTTGGAAGGCGGGAAGCGGCTACACCTTC,CASSFWKAGSGYTF
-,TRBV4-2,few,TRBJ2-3,TGTGCCAGCAGCCAAGAGGACCAGCGGGGCACAGATACGCAGTATTTT,CASSQEDQRGTDTQYF
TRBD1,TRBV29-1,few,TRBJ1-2,TGCAGCGTTGAGGGGGACAGGGACGACTATGGCTACACCTTC,CSVEGDRDDYGYTF
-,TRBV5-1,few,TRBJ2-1,TGCGCCAGCAGCTTGTCCCCGGGACTTAGCAATGAGCAGTTCTTC,CASSLSPGLSNEQFF
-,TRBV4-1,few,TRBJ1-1,TGCGCCAGCAGCCAAACGGGGGCGGAAGCTTTCTTT,CASSQTGAEAFF
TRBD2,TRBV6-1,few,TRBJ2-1,TGTGCCAGCAGTTCTCCTAGCGGGGGCCTCAATGAGCAGTTCTTC,CASSSPSGGLNEQFF
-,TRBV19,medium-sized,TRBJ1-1,TGTGCCAGTAGTCCTACACAGGGTAGGGACACTGAAGCTTTCTTT,CASSPTQGRDTEAFF
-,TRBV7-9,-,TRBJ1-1,TGTGCCAAAAACCCCACCGTGAACACTGAAGCTTTCTTT,CAKNPTVNTEAFF
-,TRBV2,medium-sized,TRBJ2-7,TGTGCCAGTGTTCAGGGCTGGGAGTACGAGCAGTACTTC,CASVQGWEYEQYF
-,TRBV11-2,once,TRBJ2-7,TGTGCCAGCAGCTTATTTTGGGACGAGCAGTACTTC,CASSLFWDEQYF
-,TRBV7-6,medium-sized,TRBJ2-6,TGTGCCAGCAGCGATGGGGGCTTAGTCCTGACTTTC,CASSDGGLVLTF
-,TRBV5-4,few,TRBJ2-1,TGTGCCAGCAGCTTGGACGGCTATGAGCAGTTCTTC,CASSLDGYEQFF
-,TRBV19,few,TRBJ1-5,TGTGCCAGTAGTATTGGGAGAGGCGGTTTGAGTCGGGGGGGTTGGCCCCAGCATTTT,CASSIGRGGLSRGGWPQHF
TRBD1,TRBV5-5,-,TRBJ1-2,TGTGCCAGCAGCGCAGAGGACCGGGACAGCCTCTATGGCTACACCTTC,CASSAEDRDSLYGYTF
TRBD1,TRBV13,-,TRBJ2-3,TGTGCCAGCAGCTCCCGGGACAGGGGGGTACAGTCGCAGTATTTT,CASSSRDRGVQSQYF
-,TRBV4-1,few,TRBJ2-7,TGCGCCAGCAGCCAAGAATGGCGGGGCGATCCCACCTACGAGCAGTACTTC,CASSQEWRGDPTYEQYF
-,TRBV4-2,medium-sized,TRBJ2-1,TGTGCCAGCAGCCAAGGGTACGGGGGGCTGAACAATGAGCAGTTCTTC,CASSQGYGGLNNEQFF
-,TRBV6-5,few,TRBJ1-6,TGTGCCAGCAGCCAGTTCAATTCACCCCTCCACTTT,CASSQFNSPLHF
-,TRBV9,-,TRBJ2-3,TGTGCCAGCAGCGTAGCCCTCGGGACAGATACGCAGTATTTT,CASSVALGTDTQYF
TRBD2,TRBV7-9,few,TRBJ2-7,TGTGCCAGCAGCTTAGCTAGCGGGGGGAGCTCCTACGAGCAGTACTTC,CASSLASGGSSYEQYF
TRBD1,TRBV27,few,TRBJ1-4,TGTGCCAGCAGCCCCGGGACAGTTAGGGGGAATGAAAAACTGTTTTTT,CASSPGTVRGNEKLFF
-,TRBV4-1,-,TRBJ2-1,TGCGCCAGCAGCCCCCAGGGGAAGGGTTATTACAATGAGCAGTTCTTC,CASSPQGKGYYNEQFF
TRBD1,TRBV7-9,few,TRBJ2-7,TGTGCCAGCAGCCAAACCAACCGGGACAGCGCCTACGAGCAGTACTTC,CASSQTNRDSAYEQYF
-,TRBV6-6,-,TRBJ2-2,TGTGCCAGCAGTATGACACCCACCGGGGAGCTGTTTTTT,CASSMTPTGELFF
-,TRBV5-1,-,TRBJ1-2,TGCGCCAGCAGTCATAGGGGGTCGGTTGGCTACACCTTC,CASSHRGSVGYTF
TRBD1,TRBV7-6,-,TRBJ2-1,TGTGCCAGCAGCACCGACCCTTGGACAGGCTACAATGAGCAGTTCTTC,CASSTDPWTGYNEQFF
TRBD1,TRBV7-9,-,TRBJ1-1,TGTGCCAGCAGTGCGACAGGGGGGAACACTGAAGCTTTCTTT,CASSATGGNTEAFF
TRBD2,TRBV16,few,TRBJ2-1,TGTGCCAGCAGCCAGCTTCTCCGACTAGCTGGTTCCTACAATGAGCAGTTCTTC,CASSQLLRLAGSYNEQFF
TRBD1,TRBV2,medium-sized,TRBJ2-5,TGTGCCAGCAGTGAAGCCCTTGGACAGGGGCAAGAGACCCAGTACTTC,CASSEALGQGQETQYF
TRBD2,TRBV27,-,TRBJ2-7,TGTGCCAGCACTAGCGGCACCTACGAGCAGTACTTC,CASTSGTYEQYF
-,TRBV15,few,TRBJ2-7,TGTGCCACCAGCAGAGATGGGGACGAGCAGTACTTC,CATSRDGDEQYF
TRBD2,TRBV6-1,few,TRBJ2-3,TGTGCCAGCAACCGCATTAGCGGGACCCCAGATACGCAGTATTTT,CASNRISGTPDTQYF
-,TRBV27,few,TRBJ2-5,TGTGCCAGCAGTTCACAAGAGACCCAGTACTTC,CASSSQETQYF
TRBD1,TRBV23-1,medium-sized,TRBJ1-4,TGCGCCAGCAGTCGTAACAGGGGGGCAGGAGAAAAACTGTTTTTT,CASSRNRGAGEKLFF
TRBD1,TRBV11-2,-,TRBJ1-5,TGTGCCAGCAGCTTAGGGACAGGGCCCCAGCAGCCCCAGCATTTT,CASSLGTGPQQPQHF